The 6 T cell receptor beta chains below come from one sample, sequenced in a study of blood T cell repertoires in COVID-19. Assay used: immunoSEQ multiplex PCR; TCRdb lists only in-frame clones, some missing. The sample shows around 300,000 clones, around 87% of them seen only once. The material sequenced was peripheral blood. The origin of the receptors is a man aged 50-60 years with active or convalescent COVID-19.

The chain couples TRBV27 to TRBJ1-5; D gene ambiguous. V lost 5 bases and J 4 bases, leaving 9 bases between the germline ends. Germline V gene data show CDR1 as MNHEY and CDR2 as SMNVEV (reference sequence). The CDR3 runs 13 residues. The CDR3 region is CASSITRNQPQHF. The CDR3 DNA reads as TGTGCCAGCAGTATAACGAGGAATCAGCCCCAGCATTTT.

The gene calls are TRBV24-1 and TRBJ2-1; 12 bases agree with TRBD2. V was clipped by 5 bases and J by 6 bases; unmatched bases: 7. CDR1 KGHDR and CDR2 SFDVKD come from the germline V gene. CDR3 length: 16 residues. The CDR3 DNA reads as TGTGCCACCAGTGTGGCTCTAGCGGGAGGGTCCAATGAGCAGTTCTTC. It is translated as CATSVALAGGSNEQFF.

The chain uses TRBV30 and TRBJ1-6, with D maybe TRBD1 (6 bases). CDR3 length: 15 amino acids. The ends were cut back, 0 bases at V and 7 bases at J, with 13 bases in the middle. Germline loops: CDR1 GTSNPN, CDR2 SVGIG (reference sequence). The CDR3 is CAWSVGPRGNSPLHF. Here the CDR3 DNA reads TGTGCCTGGAGTGTGGGACCGAGGGGGAATTCACCCCTCCACTTT.

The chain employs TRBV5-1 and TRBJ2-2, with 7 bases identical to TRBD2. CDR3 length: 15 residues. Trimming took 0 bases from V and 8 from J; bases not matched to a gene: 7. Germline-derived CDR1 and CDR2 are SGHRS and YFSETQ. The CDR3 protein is CASSLAGGSIGELFF. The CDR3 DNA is TGCGCCAGCAGCTTGGCGGGAGGCTCGATAGGGGAGCTGTTTTTT. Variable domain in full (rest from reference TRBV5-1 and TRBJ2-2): KAGVTQTPRYLIKTRGQQVTLSCSPISGHRSVSWYQQTPGQGLQFLFEYFSETQRNKGNFPGRFSGRQFSNSRSEMNVSTLELGDSALYLCASSLAGGSIGELFFGEGSRLTVL.

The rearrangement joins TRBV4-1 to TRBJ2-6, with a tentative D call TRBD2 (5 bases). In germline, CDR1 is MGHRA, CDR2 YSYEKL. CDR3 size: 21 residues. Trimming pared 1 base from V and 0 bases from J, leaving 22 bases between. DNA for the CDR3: TGCGCCAGCAGCCAAGTAGGGAGAAGGTTCTTATCGTACTCTGGGGCCAACGTCCTGACTTTC. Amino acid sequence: CASSQVGRRFLSYSGANVLTF.

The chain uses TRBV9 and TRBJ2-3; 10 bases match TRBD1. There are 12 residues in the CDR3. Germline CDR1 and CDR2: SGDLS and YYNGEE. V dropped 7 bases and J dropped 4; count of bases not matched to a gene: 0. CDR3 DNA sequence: TGTGCCAGCGGACAGGGGGCAGATACGCAGTATTTT. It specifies CASGQGADTQYF.